These T cell receptor beta chains were read from a single sample in a study of blood T cells in healthy people across ages. TCRdb called the 5' RACE reads again in MiXCR, with one record for every CDR3 protein. The sample lists almost 800,000 distinct CDR3 sequences, roughly 50% occurring once. The material sequenced was blood. Receptor source: a man aged 30 to 45 in good health. Each CDR3 is given with its conserved first and last residue. Fields, in order: J gene, clone size, CDR3 length, V gene, D gene, CDR3 protein, CDR3 DNA. The D gene is left open where the match is weak. Clone size is given for some rows only: seen once, a few or many times, or a class if the clone is expanded.

J gene: TRBJ1-2
clone size: -
CDR3 length: 14
V gene: TRBV7-2
D gene: -
CDR3 protein: CASSLVEANYGYTF
CDR3 DNA: TGTGCCAGCAGCTTAGTGGAAGCTAACTATGGCTACACCTTC

J gene: TRBJ1-4
clone size: -
CDR3 length: 16
V gene: TRBV20-1
D gene: -
CDR3 protein: CSASSPVGATNEKLFF
CDR3 DNA: TGCAGTGCTAGTTCCCCCGTCGGAGCAACTAATGAAAAACTGTTTTTT

J gene: TRBJ2-2
clone size: many
CDR3 length: 15
V gene: TRBV5-1
D gene: TRBD1
CDR3 protein: CASSLAGQGPGELFF
CDR3 DNA: TGCGCCAGCAGCTTGGCGGGACAGGGACCCGGGGAGCTGTTTTTT

J gene: TRBJ1-2
clone size: -
CDR3 length: 13
V gene: TRBV20-1
D gene: -
CDR3 protein: CSASLRESYGYTF
CDR3 DNA: TGCAGTGCTAGCCTACGGGAAAGCTATGGCTACACCTTC

J gene: TRBJ2-5
clone size: few
CDR3 length: 11
V gene: TRBV29-1
D gene: TRBD1
CDR3 protein: CSVEMTGEQYF
CDR3 DNA: TGCAGCGTTGAAATGACAGGGGAGCAGTACTTC

J gene: TRBJ2-4
clone size: -
CDR3 length: 12
V gene: TRBV6-1
D gene: TRBD2
CDR3 protein: CASSESGGSEYF
CDR3 DNA: TGTGCCAGCAGTGAATCGGGAGGAAGCGAGTACTTC

J gene: TRBJ1-4
clone size: many
CDR3 length: 15
V gene: TRBV20-1
D gene: TRBD1
CDR3 protein: CSARDPRTGLEKLFF
CDR3 DNA: TGCAGTGCTAGAGATCCAAGGACAGGGCTTGAAAAACTGTTTTTT

J gene: TRBJ2-2
clone size: -
CDR3 length: 15
V gene: TRBV7-2
D gene: -
CDR3 protein: CASSFLLPNTGELFF
CDR3 DNA: TGTGCCAGCAGCTTTCTTCTCCCGAACACCGGGGAGCTGTTTTTT

J gene: TRBJ1-2
clone size: -
CDR3 length: 13
V gene: TRBV6-5
D gene: -
CDR3 protein: CASSSSGAYGYTF
CDR3 DNA: TGTGCCAGCAGTTCGTCGGGAGCGTATGGCTACACCTTC

J gene: TRBJ2-5
clone size: -
CDR3 length: 16
V gene: TRBV7-2
D gene: -
CDR3 protein: CASSLTQRKYQETQYF
CDR3 DNA: TGTGCCAGCAGCTTAACCCAGCGGAAGTACCAAGAGACCCAGTACTTC

J gene: TRBJ2-1
clone size: -
CDR3 length: 13
V gene: TRBV27
D gene: TRBD1
CDR3 protein: CASGRQGFNEQFF
CDR3 DNA: TGTGCCAGCGGACGACAGGGTTTCAATGAGCAGTTCTTC

J gene: TRBJ2-1
clone size: -
CDR3 length: 13
V gene: TRBV27
D gene: TRBD1
CDR3 protein: CASSGQGVGEQFF
CDR3 DNA: TGTGCCAGCAGCGGACAGGGGGTGGGTGAGCAGTTCTTC

J gene: TRBJ2-3
clone size: few
CDR3 length: 16
V gene: TRBV18
D gene: -
CDR3 protein: CASSPGRTSTTDTQYF
CDR3 DNA: TGTGCCAGCTCACCGGGCAGGACTTCTACCACAGATACGCAGTATTTT

J gene: TRBJ2-5
clone size: -
CDR3 length: 16
V gene: TRBV12-3/TRBV12-4
D gene: -
CDR3 protein: CASSLVYGDSYNEQYF
CDR3 DNA: TGTGCCAGCAGTTTAGTATACGGGGACTCCTACAATGAGCAGTACTTC

J gene: TRBJ2-7
clone size: -
CDR3 length: 13
V gene: TRBV25-1
D gene: -
CDR3 protein: CASSDVGSYEQYF
CDR3 DNA: TGTGCCAGCAGTGATGTGGGTTCCTACGAGCAGTACTTC

J gene: TRBJ2-1
clone size: once
CDR3 length: 12
V gene: TRBV29-1
D gene: -
CDR3 protein: CSVEDGHDSPFF
CDR3 DNA: TGCAGCGTTGAGGACGGACACGATTCACCGTTCTTC

J gene: TRBJ2-4
clone size: -
CDR3 length: 17
V gene: TRBV10-3
D gene: -
CDR3 protein: CAISESKDVTAKNIQYF
CDR3 DNA: TGTGCCATCAGTGAGTCGAAGGATGTAACCGCCAAAAACATTCAGTACTTC

J gene: TRBJ1-5
clone size: -
CDR3 length: 15
V gene: TRBV6-1
D gene: TRBD1
CDR3 protein: CASSIKDRSNQPQHF
CDR3 DNA: TGTGCCAGCAGCATCAAGGACAGGAGCAATCAGCCCCAGCATTTT

J gene: TRBJ2-7
clone size: -
CDR3 length: 16
V gene: TRBV20-1
D gene: TRBD2
CDR3 protein: CSAMGLAGEASYEQYF
CDR3 DNA: TGCAGTGCCATGGGACTAGCGGGAGAGGCATCCTACGAGCAGTACTTC

J gene: TRBJ2-3
clone size: -
CDR3 length: 15
V gene: TRBV28
D gene: -
CDR3 protein: CASGDSAWSTDTQYF
CDR3 DNA: TGTGCCAGCGGAGACAGCGCCTGGAGCACAGATACGCAGTATTTT

J gene: TRBJ2-3
clone size: few
CDR3 length: 14
V gene: TRBV4-2
D gene: -
CDR3 protein: CASSHGGDSDTQYF
CDR3 DNA: TGTGCCAGCAGCCATGGGGGGGACAGCGATACGCAGTATTTT

J gene: TRBJ2-1
clone size: few
CDR3 length: 16
V gene: TRBV20-1
D gene: TRBD2
CDR3 protein: CSATRLAGVRWDEQFF
CDR3 DNA: TGCAGTGCTACAAGACTAGCGGGGGTGAGGTGGGATGAGCAGTTCTTC

J gene: TRBJ1-3
clone size: -
CDR3 length: 11
V gene: TRBV12-3/TRBV12-4
D gene: -
CDR3 protein: CASSHENTIYF
CDR3 DNA: TGTGCCAGCAGTCACGAGAACACCATATATTTT

J gene: TRBJ1-2
clone size: -
CDR3 length: 13
V gene: TRBV29-1
D gene: -
CDR3 protein: CSVEVIWGYGYTF
CDR3 DNA: TGCAGCGTTGAAGTCATCTGGGGCTATGGCTACACCTTC

J gene: TRBJ2-3
clone size: -
CDR3 length: 16
V gene: TRBV7-2
D gene: -
CDR3 protein: CASSWGGAEGTDTQYF
CDR3 DNA: TGTGCCAGCAGCTGGGGGGGGGCCGAGGGCACAGATACGCAGTATTTT

J gene: TRBJ1-2
clone size: -
CDR3 length: 13
V gene: TRBV5-6
D gene: -
CDR3 protein: CASSLIGREGYTF
CDR3 DNA: TGTGCCAGCAGCTTGATTGGCCGAGAGGGCTACACCTTC

J gene: TRBJ2-7
clone size: -
CDR3 length: 12
V gene: TRBV29-1
D gene: -
CDR3 protein: CSVEVFTYEQYF
CDR3 DNA: TGCAGCGTTGAGGTATTTACCTACGAGCAGTACTTC

J gene: TRBJ2-5
clone size: -
CDR3 length: 14
V gene: TRBV29-1
D gene: -
CDR3 protein: CSVVEATDQETQYF
CDR3 DNA: TGCAGCGTTGTTGAGGCGACAGACCAAGAGACCCAGTACTTC